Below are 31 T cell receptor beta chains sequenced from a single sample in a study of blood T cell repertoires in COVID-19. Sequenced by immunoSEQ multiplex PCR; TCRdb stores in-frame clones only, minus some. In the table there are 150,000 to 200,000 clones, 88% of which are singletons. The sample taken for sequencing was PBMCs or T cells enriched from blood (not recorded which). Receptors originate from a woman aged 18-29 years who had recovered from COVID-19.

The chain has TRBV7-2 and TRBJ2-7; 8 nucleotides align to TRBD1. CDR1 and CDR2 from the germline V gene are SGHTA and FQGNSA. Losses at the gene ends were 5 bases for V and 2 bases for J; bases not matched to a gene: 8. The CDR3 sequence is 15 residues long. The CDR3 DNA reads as TGTGCCAGCAGCGAAACCGGGACAGGAGCCTACGAGCAGTACTTC. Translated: CASSETGTGAYEQYF. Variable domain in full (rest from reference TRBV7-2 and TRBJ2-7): GAGVSQSPSNKVTEKGKDVELRCDPISGHTALYWYRQSLGQGLEFLIYFQGNSAPDKSGLPSDRFSAERTGGSVSTLTIQRTQQEDSAVYLCASSETGTGAYEQYFGPGTRLTVT.

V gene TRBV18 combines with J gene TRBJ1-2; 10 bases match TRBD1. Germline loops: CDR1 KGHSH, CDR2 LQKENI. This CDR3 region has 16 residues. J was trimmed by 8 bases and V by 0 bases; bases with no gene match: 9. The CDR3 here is CASSPPGQGVYSGYTF. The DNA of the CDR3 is TGTGCCAGCTCACCACCCGGACAGGGGGTGTATAGCGGCTACACCTTC.

The CDR3 DNA is TGTGCCAGTAGCAGGGACAGGGGGCGAGGTGGCTACACCTTC. It translates to CASSRDRGRGGYTF. The chain joins TRBV19 to TRBJ1-2; 12 bases align to TRBD1. The CDR3 loop spans 14 amino acids. The ends lost 6 bases at V and 7 bases at J; junction bases unmatched: 6. Germline V gene sequence: CDR1 LNHDA, CDR2 SQIVND (reference sequence). Using reference TRBV19 and TRBJ1-2 for the parts outside the CDR3, the full variable domain is DGGITQSPKYLFRKEGQNVTLSCEQNLNHDAMYWYRQDPGQGLRLIYYSQIVNDFQKGDIAEGYSVSREKKESFPLTVTSAQKNPTAFYLCASSRDRGRGGYTFGSGTRLTVV.

The CDR3 nucleotides are TGTGCCAGCAGTTACTCGACAGGGGCCAAAAACATTCAGTACTTC. The encoded protein is CASSYSTGAKNIQYF. The gene calls are TRBV6-5 and TRBJ2-4; TRBD1 matches at 7 bases. V lost 0 bases, J lost 1 base, and 0 bases stayed unmatched. Germline-derived CDR1 and CDR2 are MNHEY and SVGAGI. The CDR3 consists of 15 residues.

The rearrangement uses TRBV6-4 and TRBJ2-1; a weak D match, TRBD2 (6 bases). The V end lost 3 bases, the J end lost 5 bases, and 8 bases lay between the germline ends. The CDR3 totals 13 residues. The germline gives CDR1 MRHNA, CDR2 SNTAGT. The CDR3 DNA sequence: TGTGCCAGCAGTGAACTAGCAGACAATGAGCAGTTCTTC. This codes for CASSELADNEQFF.

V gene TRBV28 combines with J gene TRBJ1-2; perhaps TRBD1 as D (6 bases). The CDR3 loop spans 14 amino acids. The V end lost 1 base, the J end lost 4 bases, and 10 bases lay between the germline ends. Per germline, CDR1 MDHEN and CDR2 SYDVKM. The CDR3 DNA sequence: TGTGCCAGCAGTTTATTGGACAGTTTCTATGGCTACACCTTC. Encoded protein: CASSLLDSFYGYTF.

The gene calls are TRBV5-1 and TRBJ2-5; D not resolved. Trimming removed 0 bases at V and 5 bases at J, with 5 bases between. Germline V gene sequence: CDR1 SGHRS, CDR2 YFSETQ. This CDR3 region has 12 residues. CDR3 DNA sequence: TGCGCCAGCAGCTTGGAGCTGGAGACCCAGTACTTC. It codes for CASSLELETQYF.

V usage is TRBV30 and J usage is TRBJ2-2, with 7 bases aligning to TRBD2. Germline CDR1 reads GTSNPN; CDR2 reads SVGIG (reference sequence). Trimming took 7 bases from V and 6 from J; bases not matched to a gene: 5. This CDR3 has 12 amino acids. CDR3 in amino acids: CASLADSGELFF. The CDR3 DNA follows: TGTGCCTCGCTAGCGGACTCCGGGGAGCTGTTTTTT.

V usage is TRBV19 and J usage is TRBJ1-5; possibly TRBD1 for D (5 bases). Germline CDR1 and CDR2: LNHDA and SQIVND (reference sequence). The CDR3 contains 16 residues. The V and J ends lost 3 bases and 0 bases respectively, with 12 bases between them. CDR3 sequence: CASSIAGRNSNQPQHF. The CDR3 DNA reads TGTGCCAGTAGTATTGCGGGGCGGAATAGCAATCAGCCCCAGCATTTT. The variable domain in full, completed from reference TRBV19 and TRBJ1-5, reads DGGITQSPKYLFRKEGQNVTLSCEQNLNHDAMYWYRQDPGQGLRLIYYSQIVNDFQKGDIAEGYSVSREKKESFPLTVTSAQKNPTAFYLCASSIAGRNSNQPQHFGDGTRLSIL.

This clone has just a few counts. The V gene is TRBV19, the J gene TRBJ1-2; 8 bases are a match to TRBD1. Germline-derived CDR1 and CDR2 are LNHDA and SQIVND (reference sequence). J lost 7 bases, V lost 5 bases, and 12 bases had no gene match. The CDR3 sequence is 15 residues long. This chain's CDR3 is CASSPTGTGTIGYTF. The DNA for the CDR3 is TGTGCCAGTAGTCCTACCGGGACAGGCACTATTGGCTACACCTTC.

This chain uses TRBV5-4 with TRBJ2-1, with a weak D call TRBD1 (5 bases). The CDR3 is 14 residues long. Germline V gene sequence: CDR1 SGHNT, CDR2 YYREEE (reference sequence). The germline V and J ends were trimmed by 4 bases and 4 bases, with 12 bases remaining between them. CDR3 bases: TGTGCCAGCAGCACACCGACAGAATACAATGAGCAGTTCTTC. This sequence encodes CASSTPTEYNEQFF.

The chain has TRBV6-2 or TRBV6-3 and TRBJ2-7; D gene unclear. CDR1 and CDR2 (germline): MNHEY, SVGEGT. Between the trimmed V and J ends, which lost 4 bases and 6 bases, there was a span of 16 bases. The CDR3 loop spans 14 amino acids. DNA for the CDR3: TGTGCCAGCAGTTTATCGCCTCAATCGGTCGAGCAGTACTTC. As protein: CASSLSPQSVEQYF.

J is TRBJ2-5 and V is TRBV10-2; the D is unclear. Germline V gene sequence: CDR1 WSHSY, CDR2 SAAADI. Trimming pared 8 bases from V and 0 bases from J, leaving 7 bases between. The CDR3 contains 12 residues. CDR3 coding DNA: TGCGCCAGCCGGTCCGACCAAGAGACCCAGTACTTC. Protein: CASRSDQETQYF.

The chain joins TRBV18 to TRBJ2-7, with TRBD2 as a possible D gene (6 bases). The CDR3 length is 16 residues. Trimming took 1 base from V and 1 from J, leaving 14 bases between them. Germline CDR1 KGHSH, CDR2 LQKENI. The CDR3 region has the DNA TGTGCCAGCTCACCACAGAGGGGAGGTTGGTCCTACGAGCAGTACTTC. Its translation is CASSPQRGGWSYEQYF.

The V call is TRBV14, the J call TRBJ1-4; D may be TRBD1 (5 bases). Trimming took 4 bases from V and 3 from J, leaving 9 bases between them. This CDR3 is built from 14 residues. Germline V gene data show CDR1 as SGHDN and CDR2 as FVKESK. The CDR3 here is CASSLGVANEKLFF. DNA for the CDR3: TGTGCCAGCAGCCTAGGGGTTGCTAATGAAAAACTGTTTTTT.

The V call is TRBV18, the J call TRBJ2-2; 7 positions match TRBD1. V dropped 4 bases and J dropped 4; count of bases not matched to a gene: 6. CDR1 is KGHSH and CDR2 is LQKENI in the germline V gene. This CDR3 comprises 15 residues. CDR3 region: CASSQLTGSTGELFF. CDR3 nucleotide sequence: TGTGCCAGCTCACAGTTGACAGGGAGCACCGGGGAGCTGTTTTTT. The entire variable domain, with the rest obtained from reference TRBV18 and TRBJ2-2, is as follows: NAGVMQNPRHLVRRRGQEARLRCSPMKGHSHVYWYRQLPEEGLKFMVYLQKENIIDESGMPKERFSAEFPKEGPSILRIQQVVRGDSAAYFCASSQLTGSTGELFFGEGSRLTVL.

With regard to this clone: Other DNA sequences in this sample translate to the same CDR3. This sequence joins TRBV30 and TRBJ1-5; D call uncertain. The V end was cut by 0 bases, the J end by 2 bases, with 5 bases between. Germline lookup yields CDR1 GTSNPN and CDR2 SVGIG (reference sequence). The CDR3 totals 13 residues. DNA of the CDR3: TGTGCCTGGAGTGTCGGGGGCAATCAGCCCCAGCATTTT. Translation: CAWSVGGNQPQHF.

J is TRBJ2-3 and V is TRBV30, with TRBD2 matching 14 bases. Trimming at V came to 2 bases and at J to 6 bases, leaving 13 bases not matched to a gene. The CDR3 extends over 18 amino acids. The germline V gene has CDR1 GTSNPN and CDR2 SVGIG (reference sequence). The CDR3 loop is CAWSPPRRLAGGADTQYF. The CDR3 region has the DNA TGTGCCTGGAGTCCACCCAGACGACTAGCGGGAGGGGCCGATACGCAGTATTTT.

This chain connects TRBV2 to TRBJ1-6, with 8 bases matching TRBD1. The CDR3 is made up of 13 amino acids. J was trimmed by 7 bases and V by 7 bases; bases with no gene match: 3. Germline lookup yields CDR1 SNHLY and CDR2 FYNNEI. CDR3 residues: CASTRGQNSPLHF. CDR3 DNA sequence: TGTGCCAGCACCAGGGGGCAGAATTCACCCCTCCACTTT. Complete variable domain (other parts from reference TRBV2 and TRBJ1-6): EPEVTQTPSHQVTQMGQEVILRCVPISNHLYFYWYRQILGQKVEFLVSFYNNEISEKSEIFDDQFSVERPDGSNFTLKIRSTKLEDSAMYFCASTRGQNSPLHFGNGTRLTVT.

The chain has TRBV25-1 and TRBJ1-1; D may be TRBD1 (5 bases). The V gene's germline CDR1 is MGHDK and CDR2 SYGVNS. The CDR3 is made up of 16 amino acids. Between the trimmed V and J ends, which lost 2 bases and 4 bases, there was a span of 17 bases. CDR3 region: CASSETGGILGTEAFF. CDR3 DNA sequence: TGTGCCAGCAGTGAAACTGGGGGGATCTTGGGCACTGAAGCTTTCTTT.

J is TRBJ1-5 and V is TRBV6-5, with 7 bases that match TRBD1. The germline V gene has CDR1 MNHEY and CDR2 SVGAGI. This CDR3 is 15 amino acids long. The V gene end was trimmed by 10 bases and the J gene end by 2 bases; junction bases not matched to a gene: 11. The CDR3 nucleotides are TGTGCCACTACCAAAGGGGGCGCGGGCAATCAGCCCCAGCATTTT. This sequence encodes CATTKGGAGNQPQHF.

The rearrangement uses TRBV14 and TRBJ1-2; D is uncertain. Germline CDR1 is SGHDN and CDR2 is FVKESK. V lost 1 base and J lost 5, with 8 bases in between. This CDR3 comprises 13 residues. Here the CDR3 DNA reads TGTGCCAGCAGCCAAGCCAGGCTATATGGCTACACCTTC. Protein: CASSQARLYGYTF.

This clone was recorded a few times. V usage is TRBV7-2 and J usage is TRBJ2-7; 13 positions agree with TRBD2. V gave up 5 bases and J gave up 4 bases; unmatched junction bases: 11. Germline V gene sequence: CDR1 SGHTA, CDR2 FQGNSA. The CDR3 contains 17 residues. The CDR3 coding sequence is TGTGCCAGCAGCCTCGACTGGACTAGCGGGAGTGGGTACGAGCAGTACTTC. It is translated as CASSLDWTSGSGYEQYF.

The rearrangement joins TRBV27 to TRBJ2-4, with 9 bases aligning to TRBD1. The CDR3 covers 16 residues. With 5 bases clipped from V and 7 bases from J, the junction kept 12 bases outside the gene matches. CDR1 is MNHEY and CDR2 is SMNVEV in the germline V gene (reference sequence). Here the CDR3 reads CASSRSQDRGFNIQYF. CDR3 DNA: TGTGCCAGCAGTCGATCCCAGGACAGGGGTTTTAACATTCAGTACTTC.

The CDR3 DNA reads TGTGCCAGCAGCCAAGATGAGGGATACACTGAAGCTTTCTTT. Translating gives CASSQDEGYTEAFF. V and J are TRBV14 and TRBJ1-1; unclear D gene. CDR1 is SGHDN, CDR2 FVKESK, per germline. Trimming cost V 0 bases and J 3 bases, with 8 bases left between them. CDR3 length equals 14 residues.

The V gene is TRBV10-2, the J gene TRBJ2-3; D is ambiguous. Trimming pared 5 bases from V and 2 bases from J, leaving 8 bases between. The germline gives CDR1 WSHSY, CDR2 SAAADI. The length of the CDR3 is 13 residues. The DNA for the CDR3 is TGCGCCAGCAGTAGCGCTCCCACAGATACGCAGTATTTT. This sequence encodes CASSSAPTDTQYF.

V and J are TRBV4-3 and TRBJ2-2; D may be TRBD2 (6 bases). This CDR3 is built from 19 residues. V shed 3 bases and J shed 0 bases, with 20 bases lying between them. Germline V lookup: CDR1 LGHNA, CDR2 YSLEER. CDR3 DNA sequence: TGCGCCAGCAGCCACCTCGCGGTGGCGGGGACCTCGAACACCGGGGAGCTGTTTTTT. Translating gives CASSHLAVAGTSNTGELFF.

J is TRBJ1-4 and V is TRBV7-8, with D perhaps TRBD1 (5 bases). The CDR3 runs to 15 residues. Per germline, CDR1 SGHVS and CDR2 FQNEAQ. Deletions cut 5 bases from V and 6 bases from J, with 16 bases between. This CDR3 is CASSILPGIYEKLFF. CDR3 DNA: TGTGCCAGCAGCATTCTCCCAGGGATATATGAAAAACTGTTTTTT. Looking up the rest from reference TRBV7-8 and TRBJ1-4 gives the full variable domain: GAGVSQSPRYKVAKRGQDVALRCDPISGHVSLFWYQQALGQGPEFLTYFQNEAQLDKSGLPSDRFFAERPEGSVSTLKIQRTQQEDSAVYLCASSILPGIYEKLFFGSGTQLSVL.

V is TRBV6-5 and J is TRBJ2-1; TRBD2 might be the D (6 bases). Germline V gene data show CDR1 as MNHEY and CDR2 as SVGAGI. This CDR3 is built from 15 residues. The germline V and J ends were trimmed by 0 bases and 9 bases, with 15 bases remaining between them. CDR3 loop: CASSYSRELAGEQFF. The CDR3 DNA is TGTGCCAGCAGTTACTCCCGGGAGTTAGCCGGTGAGCAGTTCTTC.

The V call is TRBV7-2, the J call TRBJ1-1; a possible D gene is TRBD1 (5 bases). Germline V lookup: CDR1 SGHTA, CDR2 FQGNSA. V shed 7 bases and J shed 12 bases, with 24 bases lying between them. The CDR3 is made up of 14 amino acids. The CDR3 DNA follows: TGTGCCAGCACCTTGAACCCTGGGGGGTTTGGGACTTTCTTT. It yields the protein CASTLNPGGFGTFF.

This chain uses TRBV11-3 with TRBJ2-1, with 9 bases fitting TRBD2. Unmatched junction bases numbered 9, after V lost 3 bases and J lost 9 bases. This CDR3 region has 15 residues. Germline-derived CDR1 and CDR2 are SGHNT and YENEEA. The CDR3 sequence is CASSFGGGGVGEQFF. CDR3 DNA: TGTGCCAGCAGCTTTGGCGGGGGGGGAGTGGGTGAGCAGTTCTTC.